Ten or more counts support the clone carrying this TCR beta chain. The data derive from a study of regulatory T cells in long-lasting Graves disease. Both iRepertoire HTBI primers and Arm-PCR of CDR3 regions were used to build the TCR beta libraries. TCRdb re-called the multiplex PCR reads with MiXCR, one entry per CDR3 protein. In the table there are around 450,000 distinct CDR3 sequences, about 15% of which are singletons. Time point meaning: newly diagnosed GD, antithyroid drugs for less than 3 months. PBMCs were the source of the RNA used for TCR sequencing. Into tubes containing EDTA, approximately 9.4 milliliters of peripheral blood were drawn. The same data also contributed to another study, on T cells in Graves' hyperthyroidism and ophthalmopathy. As reported in that work: During a first-round RT-PCR of the TCR CDR3, the HTBI primer set was used. Model output signaled ophthalmopathy a median roughly six months ahead of onset.

The receptor comes from a woman between 25 and 40 years old with Graves disease. The input for sequencing was peripheral blood mononuclear cells (PBMCs), taken at new diagnosis, from a patient treated with antithyroid drugs.

In nucleotides, the CDR3 is TGTGCCAGCAGTGCCATTCCTCGGGGACTAGATCACTACGAGCAGTACTTC. It is translated as CASSAIPRGLDHYEQYF. The V gene is TRBV6-1, the J gene TRBJ2-7, with 8 bases aligning to TRBD2. CDR1 and CDR2 (germline): MNHNS, SASEGT. The V segment lost 4 bases and the J segment 3 bases; nucleotides outside the gene matches: 14. This CDR3 comprises 17 residues.